The 18 T cell receptor beta chains given below trace back to one sample, sequenced in a study of blood T cell repertoires in COVID-19. The protocol was immunoSEQ multiplex PCR, while the TCRdb copy is restricted to in-frame clones and leaves out a portion. Altogether some 150,000 clones are present, around 81% being singletons, with the ten largest covering roughly 1.6%. The source material was peripheral blood. These receptors were obtained from a human donor in a cohort sampled during active COVID-19.

The chain couples TRBV6-2 or TRBV6-3 to TRBJ2-5, with TRBD1 identical over 7 bases. The CDR3 length is 14 residues. Trimming at V came to 7 bases and at J to 1 base, leaving 6 bases not matched to a gene. CDR1 MNHEY and CDR2 SVGEGT come from the germline V gene. CDR3 sequence (DNA): TGTGCCAGCAACCCCGACAGGGCCCAAGAGACCCAGTACTTC. It yields the protein CASNPDRAQETQYF.

This clone was detected only a few times. This rearrangement joins TRBV11-3 to TRBJ2-1; TRBD2 agrees at 10 bases. Trimming removed 6 bases from V and 7 bases from J; junction bases left unmatched: 18. The CDR3 is made up of 18 amino acids. Germline V gene sequence: CDR1 SGHNT, CDR2 YENEEA. In DNA, the CDR3 is TGTGCCAGCAGTCCTCGCGCGGGGCTAGCGGGAGTTAGGAATGAGCAGTTCTTC. This codes for CASSPRAGLAGVRNEQFF. Full variable domain (remainder filled in from reference TRBV11-3 and TRBJ2-1): EAGVVQSPRYKIIEKKQPVAFWCNPISGHNTLYWYLQNLGQGPELLIRYENEEAVDDSQLPKDRFSAERLKGVDSTLKIQPAELGDSAVYLCASSPRAGLAGVRNEQFFGPGTRLTVL.

This clone showed up just once. The gene calls are TRBV21-1 and TRBJ1-2; the D call in the table, TRBD1, was not verified against the DNA. TRBV21-1 is described as a pseudogene. CDR3 length equals 14 residues. The CDR3 DNA follows: TGTGCCAGCAGCGCGACAGGGTTTAACTATGGCTACACCTTC. This gives the protein CASSATGFNYGYTF.

This rearrangement joins TRBV28 to TRBJ1-4; D uncertain. Germline V lookup: CDR1 MDHEN, CDR2 SYDVKM. V dropped 7 bases and J dropped 7 bases, with 16 bases sitting between them. The CDR3 consists of 14 residues. The CDR3 sequence: CASTRNGGAEKLFF. The CDR3 nucleotides are TGTGCCAGCACCCGAAATGGAGGAGCTGAAAAACTGTTTTTT. Based on the CDR3 plus reference TRBV28 and TRBJ1-4, the full variable domain is DVKVTQSSRYLVKRTGEKVFLECVQDMDHENMFWYRQDPGLGLRLIYFSYDVKMKEKGDIPEGYSVSREKKERFSLILESASTNQTSMYLCASTRNGGAEKLFFGSGTQLSVL.

This clone was seen only a few times. The J gene is TRBJ2-5, the V gene TRBV18, with D possibly matching TRBD2 (6 bases). Germline lookup yields CDR1 KGHSH and CDR2 LQKENI. The CDR3 is 16 amino acids. Trimming cost V 2 bases and J 1 base, with 14 bases left between them. The CDR3, as DNA: TGTGCCAGCTCACCAGGGACTGTTCCACCCCAAGAGACCCAGTACTTC. It translates to CASSPGTVPPQETQYF.

The chain carries TRBV24-1 and TRBJ2-5; TRBD1 matches at 7 bases. J lost 4 bases, V lost 2 bases, and 6 bases had no gene match. Germline V gene data show CDR1 as KGHDR and CDR2 as SFDVKD. The CDR3 runs to 15 residues. The CDR3 reads CATSDSTGATETQYF. The DNA of the CDR3 is TGTGCCACCAGTGATTCCACAGGGGCAACAGAGACCCAGTACTTC.

CDR3 sequence (DNA): TGTGCCTGGAGTAGCGGAGGGGTCTCGGAGACCCAGTACTTC. This gives the protein CAWSSGGVSETQYF. The chain links TRBV30 to TRBJ2-5; perhaps TRBD2 as D (6 bases). There are 14 residues in the CDR3. The germline CDR1 and CDR2 sequences are GTSNPN and SVGIG (reference sequence). V was clipped by 2 bases and J by 5 bases, with 15 bases between them.

A remark on this clone: The junction departs from germline at one end; a sequencing error may be responsible. The rearrangement links TRBV9 to TRBJ2-2; 7 bases match TRBD1. The CDR3 totals 15 residues. CDR1 SGDLS and CDR2 YYNGEE come from the germline V gene. The CDR3 here is CASRHRDSEHRGAVF. CDR3 nucleotide sequence: TGTGCCAGCAGACACCGGGACAGTGAACACCGGGGAGCTGTTTTT.

CDR3: CASSLQSGGTEAFF. The CDR3 DNA reads TGCGCCAGCAGCCTCCAGTCGGGGGGCACTGAAGCTTTCTTT. This chain joins TRBV5-1 and TRBJ1-1; possibly TRBD1 for D (5 bases). The CDR3 runs 14 residues. The V end lost 4 bases, the J end lost 4 bases, and 14 bases lay between the germline ends. Germline values: CDR1 SGHRS, CDR2 YFSETQ.

The chain employs TRBV7-9 and TRBJ1-1, with a possible D match to TRBD1 (6 bases). Germline values: CDR1 SEHNR, CDR2 FQNEAQ (reference sequence). V was shortened by 5 bases and J by 6 bases, with 10 bases between the two germline ends. The length of the CDR3 is 12 residues. CDR3 DNA sequence: TGTGCCAGCAGCAACAGGGCGCCTGAAGCTTTCTTT. Translation: CASSNRAPEAFF.

The chain joins TRBV6-4 to TRBJ2-1; 14 nucleotides match TRBD2. Germline V gene data show CDR1 as MRHNA and CDR2 as SNTAGT. The CDR3 length is 15 residues. J was trimmed by 9 bases and V by 5 bases; bases with no gene match: 6. CDR3 region: CASSMGLAGVTEQFF. The CDR3 DNA is TGTGCCAGCAGTATGGGACTAGCGGGAGTCACTGAGCAGTTCTTC.

The chain joins TRBV7-9 to TRBJ2-5, with 7 bases matching TRBD1. Germline-derived CDR1 and CDR2 are SEHNR and FQNEAQ (reference sequence). The CDR3 totals 15 residues. After removal of 2 bases from V and 2 bases from J, the junction contained 5 bases not matched to a gene. The CDR3 DNA reads as TGTGCCAGCAGCTTAAGGACAGGCGGACAAGAGACCCAGTACTTC. Residues: CASSLRTGGQETQYF.

The genes are TRBV6-1 and TRBJ2-7, with a possible D match to TRBD2 (6 bases). The CDR3 is 16 amino acids. V was trimmed by 3 bases and J by 4 bases, leaving 19 bases between them. Germline lookup yields CDR1 MNHNS and CDR2 SASEGT. CDR3 protein: CASSDPRTAGSYEQYF. DNA of the CDR3: TGTGCCAGCAGTGACCCTCGGACGGCGGGATCGTACGAGCAGTACTTC.

The chain couples TRBV28 to TRBJ1-2, with TRBD1 matching 10 bases. The V and J ends lost 2 bases and 5 bases, in that order; junction bases with no gene match: 8. The CDR3 consists of 16 residues. The germline CDR1 and CDR2 sequences are MDHEN and SYDVKM. CDR3 nucleotide sequence: TGTGCCAGCAGTTTAGAGGGACAGGGGTGGGCGTATGGCTACACCTTC. The encoded protein is CASSLEGQGWAYGYTF.

The chain recombines TRBV18 with TRBJ1-1, with 7 bases aligning to TRBD1. Germline V gives CDR1 KGHSH, CDR2 LQKENI. Germline trimming cut 3 bases from V and 4 bases from J; bases unmatched to any gene: 11. The CDR3 runs 16 residues. CDR3 sequence reads: CASSPGLRGRGTEAFF. The CDR3 nucleotides are TGTGCCAGCTCACCTGGCCTTAGGGGGCGAGGCACTGAAGCTTTCTTT.

The chain uses TRBV28 and TRBJ1-4; 7 bases line up with TRBD1. V gave up 6 bases and J gave up 7 bases; unmatched junction bases: 8. The V gene's germline CDR1 is MDHEN and CDR2 SYDVKM. The CDR3 covers 14 residues. The CDR3 is CASSRGQWGEKLFF. The CDR3 nucleotides read TGTGCCAGCAGCCGGGGACAGTGGGGTGAAAAACTGTTTTTT.

This clone was counted only a few times. The chain joins TRBV5-1 to TRBJ2-1; TRBD1 is a possible D gene (5 bases). Germline CDR1 is SGHRS and CDR2 is YFSETQ. The CDR3 runs 15 residues. Trimming stripped 4 bases from V and 1 base from J, with 12 bases between. CDR3 nucleotide sequence: TGCGCCAGCAGCCTGACAGTTCTTTCCTACAATGAGCAGTTCTTC. This translates into CASSLTVLSYNEQFF.

The chain combines TRBV6-6 with TRBJ2-1; TRBD2 aligns across 8 bases. V lost 6 bases to trimming and J lost 8 bases; unmatched junction nucleotides: 9. This CDR3 has 14 amino acids. CDR1 MNHNY and CDR2 SVGAGI come from the germline V gene (reference sequence). CDR3 region: CASRVPGLDDEQFF. The CDR3, as DNA: TGTGCCAGCAGAGTACCGGGACTAGATGATGAGCAGTTCTTC.